The rows below give T cell receptor beta chains drawn from one sample of a study of T cells in localized non-small cell lung cancer. TCRdb's copy holds only in-frame clones and misses some; the assay was immunoSEQ multiplex PCR. The repertoire consists of approximately 24,000 clones, with less than 95% occurring once and the leading ten covering 4% to 4.5%. Source: peripheral blood, taken before any cancer treatment. Receptors originate from a female donor older than 55 with stage II squamous cell lung carcinoma. The CDR3 runs from the conserved cysteine through the conserved F or W. D genes are given only for firm matches. Size is stated for part of the rows, as once, few or many counts, or as a class when the clone is expanded.

CDR3 protein: CASSENRGTKNIQYF
CDR3 DNA: TGTGCCAGCAGTGAAAATAGGGGAACCAAAAACATTCAGTACTTC
D gene: .
clone size: .
J gene: TRBJ2-4
CDR3 length: 15
V gene: TRBV2

CDR3 protein: CASSQGRQGDYEQYF
CDR3 DNA: TGCGCCAGCAGCCAAGGTCGGCAGGGGGATTACGAGCAGTACTTC
D gene: TRBD1
clone size: .
J gene: TRBJ2-7
CDR3 length: 15
V gene: TRBV4-1

CDR3 protein: CASSPGTGNEKLFF
CDR3 DNA: TGTGCCAGCAGTCCCGGGACGGGAAATGAAAAACTGTTTTTT
D gene: .
clone size: .
J gene: TRBJ1-4
CDR3 length: 14
V gene: TRBV27

CDR3 protein: CASSQDPGYGYTF
CDR3 DNA: TGTGCCAGCAGCCAAGATCCCGGGTATGGCTACACCTTC
D gene: .
clone size: once
J gene: TRBJ1-2
CDR3 length: 13
V gene: TRBV4-2

CDR3 protein: CASSPQDGRTNQPQHF
CDR3 DNA: TGTGCCAGCTCACCGCAGGACGGACGGACGAATCAGCCCCAGCATTTT
D gene: .
clone size: .
J gene: TRBJ1-5
CDR3 length: 16
V gene: TRBV18

CDR3 protein: CASSWAGIGDEQYF
CDR3 DNA: TGTGCCAGCAGCTGGGCCGGGATAGGGGACGAGCAGTACTTC
D gene: .
clone size: .
J gene: TRBJ2-7
CDR3 length: 14
V gene: TRBV7-6

CDR3 protein: CASSRPGGTDYNEQFF
CDR3 DNA: TGTGCCAGCAGCCGCCCGGGAGGGACAGACTACAATGAGCAGTTCTTC
D gene: .
clone size: .
J gene: TRBJ2-1
CDR3 length: 16
V gene: TRBV14

CDR3 protein: CASSVDGGSYNEQFF
CDR3 DNA: TGTGCCAGCAGCGTCGACGGGGGCTCCTACAATGAGCAGTTCTTC
D gene: .
clone size: once
J gene: TRBJ2-1
CDR3 length: 15
V gene: TRBV9

CDR3 protein: CASSPKEAYGYTF
CDR3 DNA: TGTGCCAGCAGCCCGAAGGAGGCGTATGGCTACACCTTC
D gene: .
clone size: .
J gene: TRBJ1-2
CDR3 length: 13
V gene: TRBV7-9

CDR3 protein: CASSLEQGAVQPQHF
CDR3 DNA: TGTGCCAGCTCACTAGAACAGGGGGCAGTTCAGCCCCAGCATTTT
D gene: TRBD1
clone size: once
J gene: TRBJ1-5
CDR3 length: 15
V gene: TRBV18

CDR3 protein: CASSQDLPSRTSYEQYF
CDR3 DNA: TGTGCCAGCAGCCAAGATCTTCCGTCGAGAACGTCCTACGAGCAGTACTTC
D gene: .
clone size: few
J gene: TRBJ2-7
CDR3 length: 17
V gene: TRBV4-2

CDR3 protein: CASSLTDAGEQFF
CDR3 DNA: TGTGCCAGCAGTTTGACTGACGCAGGTGAGCAGTTCTTC
D gene: .
clone size: medium-sized
J gene: TRBJ2-1
CDR3 length: 13
V gene: TRBV6-1

CDR3 protein: CAWTERGGTGELFF
CDR3 DNA: TGTGCCTGGACTGAGCGGGGGGGCACCGGGGAGCTGTTTTTT
D gene: TRBD2
clone size: few
J gene: TRBJ2-2
CDR3 length: 14
V gene: TRBV30